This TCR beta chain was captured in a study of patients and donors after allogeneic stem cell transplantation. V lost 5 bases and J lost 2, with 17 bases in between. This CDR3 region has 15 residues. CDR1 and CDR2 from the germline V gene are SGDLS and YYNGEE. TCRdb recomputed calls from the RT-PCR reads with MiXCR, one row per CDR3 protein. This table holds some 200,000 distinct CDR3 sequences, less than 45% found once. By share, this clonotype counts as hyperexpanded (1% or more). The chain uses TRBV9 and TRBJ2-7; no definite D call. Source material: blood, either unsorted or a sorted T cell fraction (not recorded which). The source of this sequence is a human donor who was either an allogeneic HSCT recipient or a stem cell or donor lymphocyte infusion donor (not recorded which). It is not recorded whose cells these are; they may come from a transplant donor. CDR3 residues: CASSPTVAPTYEQYF. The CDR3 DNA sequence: TGTGCCAGCAGTCCTACAGTGGCTCCCACCTACGAGCAGTACTTC. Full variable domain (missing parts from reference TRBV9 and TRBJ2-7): DSGVTQTPKHLITATGQRVTLRCSPRSGDLSVYWYQQSLDQGLQFLIQYYNGEERAKGNILERFSAQQFPDLHSELNLSSLELGDSALYFCASSPTVAPTYEQYFGPGTRLTVT.